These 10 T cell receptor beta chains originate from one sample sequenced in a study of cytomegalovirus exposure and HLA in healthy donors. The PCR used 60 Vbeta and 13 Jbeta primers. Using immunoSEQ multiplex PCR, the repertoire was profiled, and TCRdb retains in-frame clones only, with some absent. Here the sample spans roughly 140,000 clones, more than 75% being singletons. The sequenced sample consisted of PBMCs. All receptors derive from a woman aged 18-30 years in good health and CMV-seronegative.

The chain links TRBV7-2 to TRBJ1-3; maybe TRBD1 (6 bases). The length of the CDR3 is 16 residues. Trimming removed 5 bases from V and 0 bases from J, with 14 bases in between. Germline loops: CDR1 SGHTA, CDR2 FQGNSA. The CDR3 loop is CASSAIRGSSGNTIYF. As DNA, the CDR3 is TGTGCCAGCAGCGCCATCAGGGGATCCTCTGGAAACACCATATATTTT.

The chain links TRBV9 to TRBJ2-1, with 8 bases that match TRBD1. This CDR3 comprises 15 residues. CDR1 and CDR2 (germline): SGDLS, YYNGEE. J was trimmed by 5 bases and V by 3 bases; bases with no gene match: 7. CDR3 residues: CASSGSGQVNNEQFF. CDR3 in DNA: TGTGCCAGCAGCGGCTCGGGACAGGTAAACAATGAGCAGTTCTTC.

DNA of the CDR3: TGTGCCAGCAGGGCTGGGACAGGGTCGAGGGAAAAACTGTTTTTT. This translates into CASRAGTGSREKLFF. V and J are TRBV27 and TRBJ1-4, with 9 positions matching TRBD1. The V segment lost 6 bases and the J segment 8 bases; nucleotides outside the gene matches: 10. Germline V gives CDR1 MNHEY, CDR2 SMNVEV (reference sequence). There are 15 residues in the CDR3.

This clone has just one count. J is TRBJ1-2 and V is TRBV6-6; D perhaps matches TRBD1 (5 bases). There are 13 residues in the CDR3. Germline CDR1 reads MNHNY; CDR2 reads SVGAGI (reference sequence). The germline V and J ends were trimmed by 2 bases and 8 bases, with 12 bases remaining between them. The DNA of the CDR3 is TGTGCCAGCAGTTACGGGGGGGGAGGGGGCTACACCTTC. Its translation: CASSYGGGGGYTF.

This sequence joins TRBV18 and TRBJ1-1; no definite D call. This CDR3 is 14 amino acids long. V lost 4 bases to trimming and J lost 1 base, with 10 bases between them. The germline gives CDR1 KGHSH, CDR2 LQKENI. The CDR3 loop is CASSQSGRNTEAFF. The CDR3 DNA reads TGTGCCAGCTCACAATCAGGTAGGAACACTGAAGCTTTCTTT.

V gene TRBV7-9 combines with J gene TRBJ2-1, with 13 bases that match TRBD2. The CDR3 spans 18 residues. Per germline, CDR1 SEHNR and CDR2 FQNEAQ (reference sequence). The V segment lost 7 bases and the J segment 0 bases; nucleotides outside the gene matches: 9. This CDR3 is CASIPGTSGTISYNEQFF. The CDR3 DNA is TGTGCCAGCATCCCCGGGACTAGCGGGACTATCTCCTACAATGAGCAGTTCTTC.

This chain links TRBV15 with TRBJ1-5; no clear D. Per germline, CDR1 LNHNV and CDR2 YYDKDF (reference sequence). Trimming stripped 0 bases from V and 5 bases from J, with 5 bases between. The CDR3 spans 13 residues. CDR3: CATSRDYDQPQHF. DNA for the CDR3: TGTGCCACCAGCAGAGACTACGATCAGCCCCAGCATTTT. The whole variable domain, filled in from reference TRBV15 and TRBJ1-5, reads DAMVIQNPRYQVTQFGKPVTLSCSQTLNHNVMYWYQQKSSQAPKLLFHYYDKDFNNEADTPDNFQSRRPNTSFCFLDIRSPGLGDTAMYLCATSRDYDQPQHFGDGTRLSIL.

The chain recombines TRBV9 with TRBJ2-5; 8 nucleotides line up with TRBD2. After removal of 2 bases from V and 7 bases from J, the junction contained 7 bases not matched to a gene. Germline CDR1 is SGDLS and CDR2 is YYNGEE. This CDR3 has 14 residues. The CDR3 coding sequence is TGTGCCAGCAGCGTTATAGCGGGACCGGGGACCCAGTACTTC. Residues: CASSVIAGPGTQYF.

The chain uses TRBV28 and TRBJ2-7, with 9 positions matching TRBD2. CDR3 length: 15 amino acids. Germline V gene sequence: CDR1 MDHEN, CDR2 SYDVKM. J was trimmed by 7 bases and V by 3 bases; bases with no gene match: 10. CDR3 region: CASSLLRGGYLEQYF. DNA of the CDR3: TGTGCCAGCAGTTTGTTGCGGGGGGGCTACCTGGAGCAGTACTTC.

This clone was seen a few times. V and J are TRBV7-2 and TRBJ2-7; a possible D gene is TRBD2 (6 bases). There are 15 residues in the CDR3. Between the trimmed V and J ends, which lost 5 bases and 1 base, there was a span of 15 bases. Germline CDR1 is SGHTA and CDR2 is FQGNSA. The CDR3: CASSRRDSQSYEQYF. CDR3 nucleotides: TGTGCCAGCAGCCGCCGGGACTCCCAATCCTACGAGCAGTACTTC.